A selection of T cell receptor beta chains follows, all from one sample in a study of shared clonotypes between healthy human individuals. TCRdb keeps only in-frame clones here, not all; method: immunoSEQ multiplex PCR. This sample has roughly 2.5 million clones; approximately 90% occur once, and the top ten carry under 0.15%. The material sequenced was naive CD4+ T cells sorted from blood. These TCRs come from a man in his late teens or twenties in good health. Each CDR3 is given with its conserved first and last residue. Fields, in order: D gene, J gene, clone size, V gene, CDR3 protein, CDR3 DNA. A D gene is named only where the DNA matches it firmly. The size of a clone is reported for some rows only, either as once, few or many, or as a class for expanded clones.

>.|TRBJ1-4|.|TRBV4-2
CASSQDRGATNEKLFF
TGTGCCAGCAGCCAAGATCGTGGGGCAACTAATGAAAAACTGTTTTTT
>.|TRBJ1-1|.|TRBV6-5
CASSYSGGIAFF
TGTGCCAGCAGTTACTCGGGGGGGATAGCTTTCTTT
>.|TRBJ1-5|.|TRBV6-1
CASRYDSHNQPQHF
TGTGCCAGCAGGTACGACAGCCACAATCAGCCCCAGCATTTT
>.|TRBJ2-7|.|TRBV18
CASSPPSVTYEQYF
TGTGCCAGCTCACCACCGTCAGTAACCTACGAGCAGTACTTC
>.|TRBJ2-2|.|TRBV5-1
CASSLDPGRSNTGELFF
TGCGCCAGCAGCTTGGACCCGGGGAGGAGTAACACCGGGGAGCTGTTTTTT
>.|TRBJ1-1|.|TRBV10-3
CATSKQGNTEAFF
TGTGCCACTAGTAAACAGGGGAACACTGAAGCTTTCTTT
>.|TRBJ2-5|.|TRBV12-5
CASGLGAGETQYF
TGTGCTAGTGGACTAGGGGCAGGGGAGACCCAGTACTTC
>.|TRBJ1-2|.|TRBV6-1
CASRGNGYTF
TGTGCCAGCAGGGGGAATGGCTACACCTTC
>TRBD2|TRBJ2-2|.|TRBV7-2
CASSTTSGISGELFF
TGTGCCAGCAGCACCACTAGCGGGATAAGCGGGGAGCTGTTTTTT
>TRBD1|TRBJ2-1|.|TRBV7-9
CASSLGQVSSYNEQFF
TGTGCCAGCAGCCTCGGACAGGTCAGCTCCTACAATGAGCAGTTCTTC
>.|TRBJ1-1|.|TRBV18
CASSREGAWTEAFF
TGTGCCAGCTCACGGGAAGGGGCGTGGACTGAAGCTTTCTTT
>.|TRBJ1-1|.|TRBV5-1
CASSYWGDTEAFF
TGCGCCAGCAGCTACTGGGGGGACACTGAAGCTTTCTTT
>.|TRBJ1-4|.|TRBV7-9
CASSQGSDNEKLFF
TGTGCCAGCAGCCAGGGGAGCGACAATGAAAAACTGTTTTTT
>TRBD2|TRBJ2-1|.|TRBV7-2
CASSPPPGLGSRNEQFF
TGTGCCAGCAGCCCCCCCCCGGGACTAGGGTCTAGGAATGAGCAGTTCTTC
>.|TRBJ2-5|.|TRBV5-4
CASLLVSQETQYF
TGTGCCAGCCTACTCGTCTCCCAAGAGACCCAGTACTTC
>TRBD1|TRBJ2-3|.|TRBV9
CASSGQGAGTDTQYF
TGTGCCAGCAGCGGGCAGGGGGCGGGCACAGATACGCAGTATTTT
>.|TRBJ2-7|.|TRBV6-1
CASWGGYNEQYF
TGTGCCAGCTGGGGGGGCTACAACGAGCAGTACTTC
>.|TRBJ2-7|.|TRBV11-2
CASRHTIFYEQYF
TGTGCCAGCAGACATACCATATTCTACGAGCAGTACTTC
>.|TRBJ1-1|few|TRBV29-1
CSVDAANTEAFF
TGCAGCGTTGATGCAGCGAACACTGAAGCTTTCTTT
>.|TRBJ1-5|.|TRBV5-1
CASSPGPRSDQPQHF
TGCGCCAGCAGTCCCGGGCCCCGGTCCGATCAGCCCCAGCATTTT
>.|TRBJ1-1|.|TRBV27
CASSLDGKTLSFF
TGTGCCAGCAGTTTAGACGGGAAGACTCTGTCTTTCTTT
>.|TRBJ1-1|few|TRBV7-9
CASSFSDTEAFF
TGTGCCAGCAGCTTTTCGGACACTGAAGCTTTCTTT
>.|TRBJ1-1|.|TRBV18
CASSPAAMNTEAFF
TGTGCCAGCTCACCAGCAGCCATGAACACTGAAGCTTTCTTT
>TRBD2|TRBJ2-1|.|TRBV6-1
CASTGTSYNEQFF
TGTGCCAGCACCGGGACTAGTTACAATGAGCAGTTCTTC
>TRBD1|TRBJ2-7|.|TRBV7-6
CASSLDRGEDEQYF
TGTGCCAGCAGCCTGGACAGGGGAGAGGACGAGCAGTACTTC
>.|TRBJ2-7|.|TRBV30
CAWSVLGSEQYF
TGTGCCTGGAGTGTACTGGGGTCCGAGCAGTACTTC
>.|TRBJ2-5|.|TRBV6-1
CASSEGSTGLRETQYF
TGTGCCAGCAGTGAAGGGTCGACGGGGCTCCGGGAGACCCAGTACTTC
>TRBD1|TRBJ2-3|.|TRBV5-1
CASSGDRGRVDTQYF
TGCGCCAGCAGCGGGGACAGGGGGCGCGTAGATACGCAGTATTTT
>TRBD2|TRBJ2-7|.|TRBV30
CAFGTSRNEQYF
TGTGCCTTCGGGACTAGTCGCAACGAGCAGTACTTC
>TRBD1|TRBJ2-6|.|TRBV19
CASSIRDSKGPGANVLTF
TGTGCCAGTAGTATCCGGGACAGTAAAGGCCCTGGGGCCAACGTCCTGACTTTC
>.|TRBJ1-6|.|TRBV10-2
CASMTGGNSPLHF
TGCGCCAGCATGACAGGAGGAAATTCACCCCTCCACTTT
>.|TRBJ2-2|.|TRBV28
CASSLWDRPTGELFF
TGTGCCAGCAGTTTATGGGACCGCCCCACCGGGGAGCTGTTTTTT
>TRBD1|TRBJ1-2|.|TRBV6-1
CASSAETGIYGYTF
TGTGCCAGCAGTGCTGAGACAGGGATTTATGGCTACACCTTC
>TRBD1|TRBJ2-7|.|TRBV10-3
CAISNGDRSEQYF
TGTGCCATCAGTAATGGGGACAGGTCCGAGCAGTACTTC
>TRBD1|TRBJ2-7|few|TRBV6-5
CASSYGTGEQYF
TGTGCCAGCAGTTACGGGACAGGGGAGCAGTACTTC
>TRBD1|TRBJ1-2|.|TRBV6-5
CASRTDRGGYGYTF
TGTGCCAGCAGGACGGACAGGGGAGGCTATGGCTACACCTTC
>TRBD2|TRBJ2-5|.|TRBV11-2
CASSFSGGKGSETQYF
TGTGCCAGCAGCTTTAGCGGGGGGAAGGGGTCGGAGACCCAGTACTTC
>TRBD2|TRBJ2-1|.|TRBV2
CASAPGLAGVEQFF
TGTGCCAGCGCCCCGGGACTAGCGGGGGTTGAGCAGTTCTTC
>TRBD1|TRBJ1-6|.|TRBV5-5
CASRQLTGGSNSPLHF
TGTGCCAGCAGACAACTTACAGGGGGCTCAAATTCACCCCTCCACTTT
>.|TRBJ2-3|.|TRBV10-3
CAISESEGATRTDTQYF
TGTGCCATCAGTGAGTCGGAGGGGGCGACGAGAACAGATACGCAGTATTTT
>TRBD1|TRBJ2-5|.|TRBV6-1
CASSELKDRVYF
TGTGCCAGCAGTGAACTAAAGGACAGGGTGTACTTC
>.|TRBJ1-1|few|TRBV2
CASSALGSNTEAFF
TGTGCCAGCAGTGCCCTAGGATCTAACACTGAAGCTTTCTTT